A single sample gave rise to the 20 T cell receptor beta chains below, sequenced in a study of metastatic and nonmetastatic thyroid tumors. All patients reached thyroid surgery having received no treatment beforehand. TCRdb re-analyzed the PCR reads through MiXCR. The profile covers 8,000 to 9,000 clones, with approximately 30% appearing a single time and roughly an eighth taken by the ten largest. Material for sequencing was adjacent normal tissue. The source is a female donor with papillary thyroid cancer or a benign thyroid nodule (not recorded which). Some clones in this sample may be carry-over from other donors' samples.

The chain links TRBV20-1 to TRBJ1-5; D might be TRBD1 (5 bases). This CDR3 comprises 14 residues. The germline V gene has CDR1 DFQATT and CDR2 SNEGSKA (reference sequence). V was clipped by 3 bases and J by 6 bases, with 15 bases between them. As DNA, the CDR3 is TGCAGTGCTAGGCCGGGACCGTCCAGTCAGCCCCAGCATTTT. Translating it yields CSARPGPSSQPQHF.

The rearrangement uses TRBV5-1 and TRBJ1-5, with D possibly TRBD1 on 6 matching bases. Trimming removed 5 bases from V and 5 bases from J, with 11 bases in between. CDR1 is SGHRS and CDR2 is YFSETQ in the germline V gene. The CDR3 length is 13 residues. CDR3 loop: CASRTSGDQPQHF. The DNA of the CDR3 is TGCGCCAGCAGAACGTCAGGGGATCAGCCCCAGCATTTT.

The chain employs TRBV20-1 and TRBJ2-7, with 9 bases matching TRBD1. In germline, CDR1 is DFQATT, CDR2 SNEGSKA (reference sequence). V trimming: 1 base; J trimming: 1 base; junction bases outside the gene matches: 5. The CDR3 has 15 residues. The CDR3 DNA follows: TGCAGTGCTAGAGTTCTGGGGACAGGGTCCTACGAGCAGTACTTC. Translating it yields CSARVLGTGSYEQYF.

Sample share makes this clone medium-sized. The V call is TRBV11-2, the J call TRBJ1-2, with TRBD1 as a possible D gene (6 bases). V was shortened by 0 bases and J by 2 bases, with 10 bases between the two germline ends. The germline V gene encodes CDR1 SGHAT and CDR2 FQNNGV. This CDR3 is 15 amino acids long. The CDR3 loop is CASSLDRGANYGYTF. The CDR3 DNA follows: TGTGCCAGCAGCTTAGATAGGGGGGCCAACTATGGCTACACCTTC.

J is TRBJ1-6 and V is TRBV6-1, with D tentatively TRBD1 (5 bases). Germline CDR1 is MNHNS and CDR2 is SASEGT. V lost 2 bases to trimming and J lost 6 bases, with 8 bases between them. The CDR3 has 14 residues. In DNA, the CDR3 is TGTGCCAGCAGTGAACTCGGGGGTAATTCACCCCTCCACTTT. Amino acid sequence: CASSELGGNSPLHF.

This chain links TRBV7-3 with TRBJ2-1; 10 bases are shared with TRBD2. The CDR3 is made up of 15 amino acids. Per the germline V gene, CDR1 is SGHTA and CDR2 is FQGTGA. V shed 5 bases and J 7 bases; nucleotides not matched to a gene: 8. In DNA, the CDR3 is TGTGCCAGCAGCACAAGCGGGGGGGCCATGAATGAGCAGTTCTTC. Translated, it gives CASSTSGGAMNEQFF.

V gene TRBV20-1 combines with J gene TRBJ1-2, with D possibly TRBD1 on 5 matching bases. CDR1 and CDR2 from the germline V gene are DFQATT and SNEGSKA (reference sequence). This CDR3 has 14 amino acids. V was clipped by 3 bases and J by 1 base, with 12 bases between them. This chain's CDR3 is CSASNRQSNYGYTF. CDR3 nucleotide sequence: TGCAGTGCTAGTAATCGACAGAGTAACTATGGCTACACCTTC.

This clone is labeled as medium-sized (0.01 to 0.1%). The genes are TRBV20-1 and TRBJ2-7; TRBD2 agrees at 13 bases. This CDR3 contains 16 residues. V gave up 1 base and J gave up 2 bases; unmatched junction bases: 5. CDR1 DFQATT and CDR2 SNEGSKA come from the germline V gene (reference sequence). CDR3 protein: CSARVRLAGGTYEQYF. In DNA form, the CDR3 reads TGCAGTGCTAGAGTCAGACTAGCGGGAGGTACCTACGAGCAGTACTTC.

The V and J genes are TRBV9 and TRBJ2-5, with 15 bases matching TRBD2. This CDR3 has 17 amino acids. V shed 2 bases, J shed 5 bases, and the junction held 7 bases outside the gene matches. CDR1 and CDR2 from the germline V gene are SGDLS and YYNGEE. Written as DNA, the CDR3 is TGTGCCAGCAGCGTCCCGCCTGGACTAGCGGGAGGGGAGACCCAGTACTTC. Translation gives CASSVPPGLAGGETQYF.

The chain combines TRBV20-1 with TRBJ2-1; D might be TRBD1 or TRBD2, each matching 6 bases. The CDR3 is 14 residues long. Trimming cost V 1 base and J 4 bases, with 11 bases left between them. Per germline, CDR1 DFQATT and CDR2 SNEGSKA (reference sequence). The DNA for the CDR3 is TGCAGTGCTAGAGTCGGGGGCGATTACAATGAGCAGTTCTTC. As protein: CSARVGGDYNEQFF.

The chain links TRBV5-1 to TRBJ1-6, with a tentative D call TRBD1 (5 bases). Germline-derived CDR1 and CDR2 are SGHRS and YFSETQ. The CDR3 runs 14 residues. Trimming stripped 5 bases from V and 7 bases from J, with 13 bases between. The CDR3 region has the DNA TGCGCCAGCAGTTCCGGGACGGGAAATTCACCCCTCCACTTT. It codes for CASSSGTGNSPLHF.

This clone was counted a few times. The V gene is TRBV28, the J gene TRBJ2-1, with no clear D. The germline V and J ends were trimmed by 9 bases and 6 bases, with 18 bases remaining between them. Per the germline V gene, CDR1 is MDHEN and CDR2 is SYDVKM. The CDR3 runs 14 residues. The CDR3 sequence is CARGNDRAPNEQFF. The CDR3 DNA sequence: TGTGCCAGAGGCAATGACCGGGCACCCAATGAGCAGTTCTTC. The full variable domain, rest sourced from reference TRBV28 and TRBJ2-1, is DVKVTQSSRYLVKRTGEKVFLECVQDMDHENMFWYRQDPGLGLRLIYFSYDVKMKEKGDIPEGYSVSREKKERFSLILESASTNQTSMYLCARGNDRAPNEQFFGPGTRLTVL.

This clone was observed at least ten times. The junction shows a germline mismatch at one end, possibly a read error. J is TRBJ1-2 and V is TRBV6-1; D is possibly TRBD1 (6 bases). This CDR3 comprises 15 residues. Germline V lookup: CDR1 MNHNS, CDR2 SASEGT. The CDR3 protein is CASSPTLQGVYGHTF. DNA of the CDR3: TGTGCCAGCAGTCCGACACTACAGGGTGTCTATGGCCACACCTTT.

The chain couples TRBV5-1 to TRBJ1-2, with 7 bases matching TRBD1. Germline V gene data show CDR1 as SGHRS and CDR2 as YFSETQ. The J segment lost 6 bases and the V segment lost 4 bases, leaving 15 bases of the junction unmatched. The CDR3 totals 16 residues. As DNA, the CDR3 is TGCGCCAGCAGCCGAGGAACGGAGGGACAGACCAATGGCTACACCTTC. Its translation: CASSRGTEGQTNGYTF.

This clone was seen more than once but under ten times. A read error may account for a junction end that differs from germline. V and J are TRBV27 and TRBJ1-5; D is possibly TRBD1 (5 bases). This CDR3 is built from 15 residues. CDR1 and CDR2 from the germline V gene are MNHEY and SMNVEV (reference sequence). In nucleotides, the CDR3 is TGTGCCACCAAAGGACGAACAGGTACGAATCAGCCCCATCATTTT. This sequence encodes CATKGRTGTNQPHHF.

This clone is categorized as medium-sized. The genes are TRBV20-1 and TRBJ1-1; D call uncertain. Trimming removed 6 bases from V and 3 bases from J, with 20 bases in between. The V gene's germline CDR1 is DFQATT and CDR2 SNEGSKA (reference sequence). The CDR3 loop spans 15 amino acids. Written as DNA, the CDR3 is TGCAGTGCCTCATCTTACAGTCGATGGGACACTGAAGCTTTCTTT. Its protein is CSASSYSRWDTEAFF.

By share of the sample, this clone is medium-sized (0.01 to 0.1%). The V gene is TRBV25-1, the J gene TRBJ2-3; 9 bases match TRBD2. CDR1 is MGHDK and CDR2 is SYGVNS in the germline V gene. CDR3 length equals 16 residues. V lost 4 bases to trimming and J lost 0 bases; unmatched junction nucleotides: 5. The DNA for the CDR3 is TGTGCCAGCAGTGCCGGGCTAGCGGGAAGCACAGATACGCAGTATTTT. Translation gives CASSAGLAGSTDTQYF.

This chain joins TRBV6-1 and TRBJ2-7, with D perhaps matching TRBD1 or TRBD2 (5 bases each). V lost 11 bases to trimming and J lost 0 bases, with 14 bases between them. CDR1 is MNHNS and CDR2 is SASEGT in the germline V gene. The CDR3 consists of 13 residues. The CDR3 protein is CAFLLGASYEQYF. The CDR3 nucleotides are TGTGCCTTCTTACTAGGGGCCTCCTACGAGCAGTACTTC.

This clone is medium-sized by share. V usage is TRBV5-1 and J usage is TRBJ2-1; 7 bases align to TRBD2. The CDR3 has 11 residues. Germline CDR1 reads SGHRS; CDR2 reads YFSETQ. The V and J ends lost 4 bases and 12 bases, in that order; junction bases with no gene match: 4. The DNA of the CDR3 is TGCGCCAGCAGCAGCGGGGTGTGGCAGTTCTTC. It codes for CASSSGVWQFF.

This clone was found a few times. The V call is TRBV29-1, the J call TRBJ1-1; possible D gene TRBD1, 5 bases. The length of the CDR3 is 14 residues. CDR1 and CDR2 from the germline V gene are SQVTM and ANQGSEA. The CDR3 DNA reads TGCATCTTTGATACCTACGGACAGAACACTGAAGCTTTCTTT. Translation gives CIFDTYGQNTEAFF.